Listed below are T cell receptor beta chains from one sample, sequenced in a study of cytomegalovirus exposure and HLA in healthy donors. TCRdb's copy holds only in-frame clones and misses some; the assay was immunoSEQ multiplex PCR. The repertoire consists of tens of thousands of clones, with around 76% occurring once and the leading ten covering 22%. Sequenced: PBMCs. The receptors come from a woman in her 30s in good health and CMV-seropositive. The CDR3 runs from the conserved cysteine through the conserved F or W. Each record gives: CDR3 DNA, CDR3 protein, D gene, J gene, clone size, V gene. A D gene is named only where the DNA matches it firmly. Only some rows state a clone size, as once, few, many or a class for expanded clones.

TGTGCCAGCAGCCTGCAGGACAGGGGAAACACTGAAGCTTTCTTT,CASSLQDRGNTEAFF,TRBD1,TRBJ1-1,.,TRBV4-2
TGTGCCAGCAGTCCACGGGCGGGGGGCGGCAATCAGCCCCAGCATTTT,CASSPRAGGGNQPQHF,.,TRBJ1-5,once,TRBV28
TGTGCCAGCAGTGAATCGGGTAGCGGGACGAGCTACGAGCAGTACTTC,CASSESGSGTSYEQYF,TRBD2,TRBJ2-7,.,TRBV2
TGTGCCAGCAGTCTAGTCGAGAGGGCGGGTGAAGCTTTCTTT,CASSLVERAGEAFF,.,TRBJ1-1,few,TRBV28
TGTGCCAGCAGCCTAAGGACAGCCCCCTATGGCTACACCTTC,CASSLRTAPYGYTF,.,TRBJ1-2,.,TRBV5-6
TGTGCCAGCAGCGAAGGGGGCTACAATCAGCCCCAGCATTTT,CASSEGGYNQPQHF,TRBD1,TRBJ1-5,.,TRBV25-1
TGCGCCAGCAGCTTGGGTGGGCCGAATGGCTACACCTTC,CASSLGGPNGYTF,.,TRBJ1-2,once,TRBV5-1
TGTGCCAGCAGCTTCCTAGCGGGAGTCGTAGAGACCCAGTACTTC,CASSFLAGVVETQYF,TRBD2,TRBJ2-5,.,TRBV7-2
TGCAGCGTTCGCCCGGGACAGGGAAAGGCAACTAATGAAAAACTGTTTTTT,CSVRPGQGKATNEKLFF,TRBD1,TRBJ1-4,.,TRBV29-1
TGTGCCAGCACAGGAAGCACAGATACGCAGTATTTT,CASTGSTDTQYF,.,TRBJ2-3,.,TRBV27
TGTGCCAGCAGTTTCTATGAGGGATCTTACGAGCAGTACTTC,CASSFYEGSYEQYF,.,TRBJ2-7,.,TRBV27
TGTGCCAGCAGCTCTGACAGGGGCGCTGAAAAACTGTTTTTT,CASSSDRGAEKLFF,TRBD1,TRBJ1-4,.,TRBV7-9
TGTGCCAGCAGTGACGTCATGAGCTCCTACGAGCAGTACTTC,CASSDVMSSYEQYF,.,TRBJ2-7,.,TRBV6-1
TGTGCCAGCAGTTCTGGGGGACAGGGGCAGATGAACACTGAAGCTTTCTTT,CASSSGGQGQMNTEAFF,TRBD1,TRBJ1-1,few,TRBV28